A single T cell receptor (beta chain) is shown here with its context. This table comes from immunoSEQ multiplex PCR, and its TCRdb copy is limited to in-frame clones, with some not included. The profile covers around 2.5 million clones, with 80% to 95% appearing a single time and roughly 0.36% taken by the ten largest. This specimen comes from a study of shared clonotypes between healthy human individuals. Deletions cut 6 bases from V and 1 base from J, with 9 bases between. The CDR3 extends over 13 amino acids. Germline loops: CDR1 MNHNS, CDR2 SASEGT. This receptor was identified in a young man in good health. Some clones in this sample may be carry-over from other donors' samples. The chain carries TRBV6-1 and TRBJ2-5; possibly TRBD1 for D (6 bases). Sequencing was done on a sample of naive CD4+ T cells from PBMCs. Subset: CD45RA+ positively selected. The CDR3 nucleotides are TGTGCCAGCAGAGGACAGACCCAAGAGACCCAGTACTTC. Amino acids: CASRGQTQETQYF.